This T cell receptor (beta chain) was obtained from a study of T-cell memory formation after mild COVID-19. V lost 5 bases and J lost 8, with 18 bases in between. The CDR3 loop spans 14 amino acids. Germline assignment: CDR1 SGHAT and CDR2 FQDESV (reference sequence). Using constant-segment primers, 5'RACE produced TCR alpha and TCR beta cDNA libraries carrying sample barcodes and UMIs. TCRdb reprocessed the 5' RACE reads via MiXCR and lists one record per CDR3 protein. Here the sample spans about 350,000 distinct CDR3 sequences, roughly an eighth being singletons. The chain combines TRBV11-1 with TRBJ1-1; D remains unclear. This receptor was taken from a man aged 18-30 years who had mild COVID-19 (a few samples of this study predate the infection). Cell type and time point are not known. The specimen was PBMCs or a T cell subset sorted from them (not recorded which). The CDR3 protein is CASSIGSHGSEAFF. DNA of the CDR3: TGTGCCAGCAGCATAGGGAGCCACGGTTCGGAAGCTTTCTTT.